A selection of T cell receptor beta chains follows, all from one sample in a study of cytomegalovirus exposure and HLA in healthy donors. The data were produced by immunoSEQ multiplex PCR, yet TCRdb's version contains in-frame clones alone and is incomplete. The table has around 91,000 clones, about 89% seen once; the top ten hold approximately 10%. Sequencing input: PBMCs. These TCRs come from a man aged 25 to 45 in good health and CMV-seropositive. The CDR3 runs from the conserved cysteine through the conserved F or W. D genes are given only for firm matches. Clone size appears in some rows only: once, few, many, or a class for an expanded clone.

>TRBV28|TRBJ2-7|NA|NA
TGTGCCAGCAGTTTTGGGGGGACTCTCGGCGGCTCCTACGAGCAGTACTTC
CASSFGGTLGGSYEQYF
>TRBV29-1|TRBJ2-1|NA|TRBD2
TGCAGCGCGAAACTAGCGGAGACCTACAATGAGCAGTTCTTC
CSAKLAETYNEQFF
>TRBV30|TRBJ2-7|NA|NA
TGTGCCTGGAGTGACCCGGGAGAGCAGTACTTC
CAWSDPGEQYF
>TRBV7-2|TRBJ2-7|few|TRBD2
TGTGCCAGCAGCTTATGGGGGGGGAACTACGAGCAGTACTTC
CASSLWGGNYEQYF
>TRBV7-9|TRBJ2-7|NA|NA
TGTGCCAGCAGCCCAGACTATAGCGGATACTCCTACGAGCAGTACTTC
CASSPDYSGYSYEQYF
>TRBV6-1|TRBJ2-7|NA|TRBD1
TGTGCCAGCAGTCTCGACAGGGGCAGCTCCTACGAGCAGTACTTC
CASSLDRGSSYEQYF
>TRBV7-9|TRBJ2-7|NA|TRBD1
TGTGCCAGCAGCCTCAAAGCGGGACAGGGTCCCGAGCAGTACTTC
CASSLKAGQGPEQYF
>TRBV6-5|TRBJ2-3|once|NA
TGTGCCAGCAGTTATATTAGGTCAGGGGATACGCAGTATTTT
CASSYIRSGDTQYF
>TRBV19|TRBJ2-2|NA|TRBD1
TGTGCCAGTAGACGACAGGGGGCGAGCACCGGGGAGCTGTTTTTT
CASRRQGASTGELFF
>TRBV11-3|TRBJ1-5|NA|NA
TGTGCCAGCAGCCCCCGGACAGCTAGCAATCAGCCCCAGCATTTT
CASSPRTASNQPQHF
>TRBV2|TRBJ2-7|NA|NA
TGTGCCAGCAGTGAACTAACTAACTCCTACGAGCAGTACTTC
CASSELTNSYEQYF
>TRBV1|TRBJ2-7|NA|NA
TGCACCAGCAGCCAAGAGGTGATGTTAGCGGGGGCCTACGAGCAGTACTTC
CTSSQEVMLAGAYEQYF